Below, one T cell receptor beta chain is given with its context. The data were obtained in a study of patients and donors after allogeneic stem cell transplantation. Trimming removed 7 bases from V and 7 bases from J; junction bases left unmatched: 7. Germline V lookup: CDR1 SQVTM, CDR2 ANQGSEA. CDR3 length equals 13 residues. TCRdb processed the RT-PCR reads anew with MiXCR; each CDR3 protein has one entry. Among hundreds of thousands of distinct CDR3 sequences listed, roughly 17% were seen once. The sequence derives from a human donor who was either an allogeneic HSCT recipient or a stem cell or donor lymphocyte infusion donor (not recorded which). It is not recorded whose cells these are; they may come from a transplant donor. The V and J genes are TRBV29-1 and TRBJ1-4, with TRBD1 matching over 9 bases. Sequencing was carried out using blood, either unsorted or a sorted T cell fraction (not recorded which). The DNA for the CDR3 is TGCAGCGCCGGACAGGGGAGAAGTGAAAAACTGTTTTTT. Amino acids: CSAGQGRSEKLFF.